These 22 T cell receptor beta chains came from one sample sequenced in a study of tumor and adjacent non-tumor tissue in lung cancer. The template was RNA from unsorted bulk tissue. This non-tumor lung sample came from over 3 cm beyond the tumor edge. Three rounds of nested PCR, following a modified ARM-PCR protocol, produced the TCRbeta library. TCRdb analysed the multiplex PCR reads with MiXCR anew, one entry per CDR3 protein. The repertoire holds approximately 100,000 distinct CDR3 sequences, with 50% to 70% as singletons. Input material: distant non-tumor lung tissue. The receptor source for this set is a man aged 55 to 70 with non-small cell lung cancer.

On this clonotype itself: The missing conserved phenylalanine or tryptophan at the end of this CDR3 makes a read error likely. The chain joins TRBV6-2 or TRBV6-3 to TRBJ2-1; 10 nucleotides line up with TRBD2. Germline V gene sequence: CDR1 MNHEY, CDR2 SVGEGT. This CDR3 comprises 14 residues. CDR3 protein: CDSSSTSGTNEQFS. The CDR3 DNA reads TGTGACAGCAGTTCCACTAGCGGGACCAATGAACAGTTCTCC.

This chain connects TRBV6-5 to TRBJ2-1, with 8 positions matching TRBD2. J lost 7 bases, V lost 7 bases, and 12 bases had no gene match. CDR1 and CDR2 from the germline V gene are MNHEY and SVGAGI. The CDR3 length is 15 residues. The CDR3 DNA sequence: TGTGCCAGCAATTCCTGGACTAGCAGGAAGAATGAGCAGTTCTTC. As protein: CASNSWTSRKNEQFF.

V usage is TRBV4-2 and J usage is TRBJ1-2; D remains ambiguous. In germline, CDR1 is LGHNA, CDR2 YNFKEQ. This CDR3 has 15 amino acids. V was cut by 3 bases and J by 3 bases, with 14 bases left in between. The chain's CDR3 is CASSQVVVVDYGYTF. In DNA form, the CDR3 reads TGTGCCAGCAGCCAGGTGGTCGTAGTGGACTATGGCTACACCTTC.

As concerns this clonotype: One base away lies a much larger clone, so this may be a sequencing read error. The J gene is TRBJ1-2, the V gene TRBV20-1; 9 nucleotides agree with TRBD1. The ends lost 7 bases at V and 10 bases at J; junction bases unmatched: 16. The CDR3 covers 14 residues. Looked up from germline, CDR1 is DFQATT and CDR2 is SNEGSKA (reference sequence). The CDR3 coding sequence is TGCAGTGTCACTGCGCTAGGGACAGGGATGGACTACACCTTC. Translating gives CSVTALGTGMDYTF.

Concerning this clonotype itself: The junction departs from the called germline gene at one end, perhaps through a read error. The V and J genes are TRBV7-9 and TRBJ1-5; 7 bases align to TRBD1. The germline V gene has CDR1 SEHNR and CDR2 FQNEAQ (reference sequence). The CDR3 contains 14 residues. The CDR3 DNA follows: TGTGTCAGCAGCTACCCGGGACAGAATCAGCCCCAGCATTTT. Its protein product is CVSSYPGQNQPQHF.

The CDR3 is CAITPRANTSTDTQYF. CDR3 DNA sequence: TGTGCCATCACGCCTCGGGCGAACACTAGCACAGATACGCAGTATTTT. The chain has TRBV6-4 and TRBJ2-3; D gene uncertain. The CDR3 sequence is 16 residues long. From germline, CDR1 is MRHNA and CDR2 SNTAGT. Trimming pared 10 bases from V and 0 bases from J, leaving 20 bases between.

This clonotype is labeled as medium-sized. This sequence joins TRBV11-3 and TRBJ2-7, with 13 nucleotides matching TRBD2. CDR1 and CDR2 from the germline V gene are SGHNT and YENEEA. The CDR3 is 16 residues long. Trimming cost V 4 bases and J 5 bases; bases outside gene matches: 8. Here the CDR3 DNA reads TGTGCCAGCAGCTCCCGGACTAGCGGGAGACGCGACGAGCAGTACTTC. Residues: CASSSRTSGRRDEQYF.

As for this clonotype: It is likely a read error, because the conserved phenylalanine at the end of the CDR3 is missing. V and J are TRBV4-1 and TRBJ2-7, with D unclear. V was cut by 2 bases and J by 6 bases, with 8 bases left in between. CDR3 length: 12 residues. The V gene's germline CDR1 is MGHRA and CDR2 YSYEKL. The CDR3 DNA reads as TGCGCCAGCAGCCAACTTGCCCCCGAGCAGTACTTA. Residues: CASSQLAPEQYL.

This clonotype was seen a single time. Without the conserved terminal phenylalanine or tryptophan, this CDR3 likely stems from a read error. This chain links TRBV4-1 with TRBJ1-2; the D gene is possibly TRBD1 (6 bases). The germline V gene encodes CDR1 MGHRA and CDR2 YSYEKL. V dropped 2 bases and J dropped 11 bases, with 27 bases sitting between them. The CDR3 totals 17 residues. The CDR3 bases are TGCGCCAGCAGCCAAACCACCGGTATCGGACAGTCGCCGGGTTACACCCTC. It specifies CASSQTTGIGQSPGYTL.

About this clonotype itself: A much larger clone is a single base away; this may be a read error. V is TRBV4-1 and J is TRBJ2-6; 13 nucleotides align to TRBD2. The CDR3 is made up of 20 amino acids. Germline assignment: CDR1 MGHRA and CDR2 YSYEKL. As DNA, the CDR3 is TGCGCCACCAGCCAAGAAGGGGCTACTAGCGGGAGGGCTGGGGCCAACGTCCTGACTTTC. Encoded protein: CATSQEGATSGRAGANVLTF.

Comments on this clonotype: A much larger clone differs from this one at a single base, so this may be a read error. The V and J genes are TRBV6-5 and TRBJ2-7, with 7 positions matching TRBD1. The CDR3 is 12 amino acids. Germline values: CDR1 MNHEY, CDR2 SVGAGI. CDR3 region: CVSTDRTREQYF. Written as DNA, the CDR3 is TGTGTCAGCACGGACAGGACGCGCGAGCAGTACTTC.

This clonotype was picked up many times. V and J are TRBV4-2 and TRBJ2-3; no clear D gene. This CDR3 has 16 amino acids. CDR1 is LGHNA, CDR2 YNFKEQ, per germline. V was pared by 1 base and J by 4 bases, with 15 bases between. The CDR3 loop reads CASSQGSRDPADTQYF. CDR3 nucleotide sequence: TGTGCCAGCAGCCAAGGAAGCCGAGATCCGGCAGATACGCAGTATTTT.

Remarks on this clonotype: One end of the junction fails to match germline, which may point to a read error. The chain links TRBV12-3 or TRBV12-4 to TRBJ2-7; weak D call: TRBD1 (6 bases). This CDR3 contains 13 residues. The CDR3: CTSSLQGPYEQYF. The CDR3 DNA follows: TGTACCAGCAGTTTACAGGGTCCCTACGAGCAGTACTTC.

For this clonotype: A junction boundary mismatches the germline segment, possibly from a read error. J is TRBJ2-2 and V is TRBV7-8, with D possibly being TRBD2 (5 bases). Germline V gene lookup returns CDR1 SGHVS and CDR2 FQNEAQ. The CDR3 has 14 residues. Written as DNA, the CDR3 is TGTGTCAGCATGTCGGGAACGGGCACCGGGGAACTGTTTTTT. As protein: CVSMSGTGTGELFF.

Remarks on this clonotype: As the CDR3 is not closed by the conserved phenylalanine or tryptophan, this likely results from a read error. V and J are TRBV11-2 and TRBJ2-2; D is uncertain. V lost 7 bases, J lost 6 bases, and 9 bases lay in between. Germline V gene lookup returns CDR1 SGHAT and CDR2 FQNNGV. The CDR3 covers 12 residues. The CDR3 nucleotides read TGTGCCAGCAACTACGCGGCCGGGGAGCTGTTTTGT. As protein: CASNYAAGELFC.

Details on this clonotype: Sequence at one end of the junction differs from germline and may be a read error. The chain is built from TRBV11-2 and TRBJ2-2; D perhaps matches TRBD1 (6 bases). This CDR3 is built from 15 residues. Germline values: CDR1 SGHAT, CDR2 FQNNGV. In DNA form, the CDR3 reads TGTACCAGCACCTTAGGGGGTAGACTGGGCGGGGAGCTGTTTTTT. Residues: CTSTLGGRLGGELFF.

This clonotype is deemed medium-sized. The gene calls are TRBV11-2 and TRBJ2-1, with 11 bases identical to TRBD2. Germline lookup yields CDR1 SGHAT and CDR2 FQNNGV. V was clipped by 4 bases and J by 3 bases; unmatched bases: 2. CDR3 length equals 15 residues. CDR3 sequence reads: CASSSGLAVYNEQFF. In DNA, the CDR3 is TGTGCCAGCAGCTCGGGACTAGCGGTCTACAATGAGCAGTTCTTC. The variable domain in full, with the rest retrieved from reference TRBV11-2 and TRBJ2-1, is EAGVAQSPRYKIIEKRQSVAFWCNPISGHATLYWYQQILGQGPKLLIQFQNNGVVDDSQLPKDRFSAERLKGVDSTLKIQPAKLEDSAVYLCASSSGLAVYNEQFFGPGTRLTVL.

Of note for this clonotype: A read error may account for a junction end that differs from germline. This chain uses TRBV6-5 with TRBJ2-1; 7 bases align to TRBD2. Germline CDR1 reads MNHEY; CDR2 reads SVGAGI. CDR3 length: 16 amino acids. CDR3 in DNA: TGTGCCAGCAGCTACAGCGGACTAGATTCCTACAATGACCAGTTCTTC. It specifies CASSYSGLDSYNDQFF.

On this clonotype: At one of its ends the junction is not consistent with the germline gene, which may arise from a read error. The chain uses TRBV12-3 or TRBV12-4 and TRBJ1-2, with D uncertain. This CDR3 is built from 13 residues. CDR3 loop: CAGSSTVVYGYTF. CDR3 in DNA: TGTGCCGGCAGTTCAACAGTGGTCTATGGCTACACCTTC.

This clonotype was seen a handful of times. Since a much larger clone is just one base distant, this may be a read error. The chain employs TRBV29-1 and TRBJ2-2; TRBD2 aligns across 12 bases. CDR3 size: 15 residues. Germline V gives CDR1 SQVTM, CDR2 ANQGSEA. The ends lost 3 bases at V and 6 bases at J; junction bases unmatched: 5. The CDR3 region is CSVDLAGGPSGELFF. CDR3 nucleotide sequence: TGCAGCGTTGACCTAGCGGGGGGGCCCTCCGGGGAGCTGTTTTTT.

To note about this clonotype: The germline gene is not matched at one end of the junction; a read error may be the cause. The V and J genes are TRBV29-1 and TRBJ1-4, with a tentative D call TRBD1 (6 bases). The CDR3 consists of 13 residues. CDR1 SQVTM and CDR2 ANQGSEA come from the germline V gene. The CDR3 spells CNVESGVNEKLFF. The DNA of the CDR3 is TGCAACGTTGAATCAGGGGTGAATGAAAAACTATTTTTT.

This clonotype was observed many times. The V gene is TRBV19, the J gene TRBJ2-3, with 12 bases aligning to TRBD2. V was pared by 3 bases and J by 3 bases, with 4 bases of the junction left unmatched. From germline, CDR1 is LNHDA and CDR2 SQIVND (reference sequence). There are 16 residues in the CDR3. The CDR3 sequence is CASSILAGGPTDTQYF. CDR3 DNA: TGTGCCAGTAGTATCCTAGCGGGAGGGCCGACAGATACGCAGTATTTT.